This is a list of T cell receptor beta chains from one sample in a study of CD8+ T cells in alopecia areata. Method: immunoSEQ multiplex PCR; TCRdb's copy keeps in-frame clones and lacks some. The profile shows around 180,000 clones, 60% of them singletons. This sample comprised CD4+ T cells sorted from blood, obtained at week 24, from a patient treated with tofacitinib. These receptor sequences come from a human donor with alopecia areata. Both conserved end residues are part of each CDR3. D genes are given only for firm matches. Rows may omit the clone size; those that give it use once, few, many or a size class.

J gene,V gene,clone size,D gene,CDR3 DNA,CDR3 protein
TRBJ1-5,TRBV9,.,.,TGTGCCAGCAGCGTCGGGGATGCGGAGCCCCAGCATTTT,CASSVGDAEPQHF
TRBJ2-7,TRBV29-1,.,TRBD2,TGCAGCGTTGAAGATGGGACTAGCGGGGGGTTGCAGTACTTC,CSVEDGTSGGLQYF
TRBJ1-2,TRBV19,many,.,TGTGCCAGTATGAAGTTCAACTATGGCTACACCTTC,CASMKFNYGYTF
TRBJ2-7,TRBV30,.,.,TGTGCCTGGAATTCCCGACCGAGGGGGGTTTACGAGCAGTACTTC,CAWNSRPRGVYEQYF
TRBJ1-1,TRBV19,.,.,TGTGCCAGTCTTAGGGAGAACACTGAAGCTTTCTTT,CASLRENTEAFF
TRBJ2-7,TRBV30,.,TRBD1,TGTGCCTGGAGTGGACAGGGATCTGACCTCTACGAGCAGTACTTC,CAWSGQGSDLYEQYF
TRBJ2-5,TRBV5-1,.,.,TGCGCCAGCAGCTTGGCTAACAGGCGAGAGACCCAGTACTTC,CASSLANRRETQYF
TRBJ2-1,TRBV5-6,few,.,TGTGCCAGCCTGCGGGACTCTGAGCAGTTCTTC,CASLRDSEQFF
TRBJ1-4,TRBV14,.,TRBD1,TGTGCCAGCAGCCTTTTCGGGACAGTAAATGAAAAACTGTTTTTT,CASSLFGTVNEKLFF
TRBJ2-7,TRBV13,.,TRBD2,TGTGCCAGCAGCCTGGGGACTAGCGGGTATTCCTACGAGCAGTACTTC,CASSLGTSGYSYEQYF
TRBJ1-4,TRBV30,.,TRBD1,TGTGCCTGGAGGAGACAGGGCGTCTCTAATGAAAAACTGTTTTTT,CAWRRQGVSNEKLFF
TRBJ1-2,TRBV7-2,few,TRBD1,TGTGCCAGCAGCTTATTTTCGGACAGGACCAATGGCTACACCTTC,CASSLFSDRTNGYTF
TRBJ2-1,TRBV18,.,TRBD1,TGTGCCAGCTCGTCTCGGTCGGACAGGGGGCGCATCAATGAGCAGTTCTTC,CASSSRSDRGRINEQFF
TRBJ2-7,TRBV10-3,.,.,TGTGCCATCACCCCCGGGGCAGGGGACGAGCAGTACTTC,CAITPGAGDEQYF
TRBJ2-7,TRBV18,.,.,TGTGCCAGCTCACCTCAGGGGATCCAGGGCGAGCAGTACTTC,CASSPQGIQGEQYF
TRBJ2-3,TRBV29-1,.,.,TGCAGCGTTGAAAGGCTGGCGCAGTATTTT,CSVERLAQYF
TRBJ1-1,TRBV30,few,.,TGTGCCTGGAAAGGAGTTGGGGGCGAAGCTTTCTTT,CAWKGVGGEAFF
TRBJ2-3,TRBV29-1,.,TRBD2,TGCAGCGTTGACTTAGGTAGCGGGAGCACAGATACGCAGTATTTT,CSVDLGSGSTDTQYF
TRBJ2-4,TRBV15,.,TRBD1,TGTGCCACCAGCAACCGCTCCAGGGGGAATTCTCGAAAAGTCTTTCAGTACTTC,CATSNRSRGNSRKVFQYF
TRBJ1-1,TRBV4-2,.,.,TGTGCCAGCAGCCAAGGGGGGGGGAACACTGAAGCTTTCTTT,CASSQGGGNTEAFF
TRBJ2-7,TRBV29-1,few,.,TGCAGCGTTGTAAAGGGAAGCGAGCAGTACTTC,CSVVKGSEQYF
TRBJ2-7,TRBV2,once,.,TGTGCCAGCAGTGAGCTTGTATACGAGCAGTACTTC,CASSELVYEQYF
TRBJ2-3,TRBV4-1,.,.,TGCGCCAGCAGCCAAGATGGTGGGATGATGGCGGGGGCGTTTACAGATACGCAGTATTTT,CASSQDGGMMAGAFTDTQYF